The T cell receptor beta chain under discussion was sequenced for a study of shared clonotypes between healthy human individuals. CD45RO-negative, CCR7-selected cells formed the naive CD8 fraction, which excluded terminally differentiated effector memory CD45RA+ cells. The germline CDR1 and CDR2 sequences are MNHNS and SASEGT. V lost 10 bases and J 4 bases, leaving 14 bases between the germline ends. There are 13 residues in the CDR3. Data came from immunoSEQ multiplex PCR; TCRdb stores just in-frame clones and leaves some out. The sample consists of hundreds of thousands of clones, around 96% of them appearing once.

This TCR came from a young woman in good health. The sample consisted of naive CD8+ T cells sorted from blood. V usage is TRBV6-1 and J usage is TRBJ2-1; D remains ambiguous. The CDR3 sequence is CATKWVNYNEQFF. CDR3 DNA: TGTGCCACCAAATGGGTAAATTACAATGAGCAGTTCTTC.